This T cell receptor (beta chain) was recovered during a study of T cell repertoires in cytomegalovirus infection. Background on the study: CMV epitopes used comprised recently identified HLA-C-restricted ones and well-studied HLA-B-restricted ones. Public TCR beta signatures were indicative of both CMV infection and a matching HLA type.

In regard to this clonotype: Its matching antigen is unknown.

Germline-derived CDR1 and CDR2 are SGHTA and FQGNSA. V dropped 5 bases and J dropped 3; count of bases not matched to a gene: 5. This CDR3 has 15 amino acids. Each CDR3 protein gets one entry after TCRdb re-called the reads with MiXCR. The table includes approximately 340,000 distinct CDR3 sequences, almost 30% detected once. Study outcomes and limitations: Using cumulative public TCR beta family frequency, the authors identified those who carried CMV together with the relevant HLA. HLA-C-restricted TCR beta clonotypes specific for CMV led the ex vivo response.

The chain recombines TRBV7-2 with TRBJ1-2; 11 bases are shared with TRBD1. The specimen comprised cultured PBMCs, sampled from culture after CMV antigen stimulation. The source of this sequence is a human donor in good health (CMV status not recorded). Some clones in this sample may be carry-over from other donors' samples. CDR3 bases: TGTGCCAGCAGCGCGGACAGGGGGCAGGACTATGGCTACACCTTC. Translated: CASSADRGQDYGYTF.